This is a list of T cell receptor beta chains from one sample in a study of technical replicates of blood from several donors. Sequenced by immunoSEQ multiplex PCR; TCRdb stores in-frame clones only, minus some. The table records 50,000 to 70,000 clones, approximately 86% of them present only once. The sample consisted of PBMCs. The receptors stem from a human donor in good health. Some clones in this sample may be carry-over from other donors' samples. Both conserved end residues are part of each CDR3. D genes are given only for firm matches. Only part of the rows carry a size: once, few, many, or a class if the clone is expanded.

D	size	J	V	CDR3	DNA
TRBD2	NA	TRBJ2-7	TRBV7-9	CASSPPASGGEQYF	TGTGCCAGCAGCCCCCCCGCGTCGGGAGGCGAGCAGTACTTC
TRBD1	NA	TRBJ2-7	TRBV7-2	CASSLDGTGGSYEQYF	TGTGCCAGCAGCCTAGACGGGACAGGGGGATCCTACGAGCAGTACTTC
NA	NA	TRBJ2-7	TRBV4-2	CASSQGPQYEQYF	TGTGCCAGCAGCCAAGGGCCCCAGTACGAGCAGTACTTC
NA	NA	TRBJ1-5	TRBV7-9	CASSLGLGNQPQHF	TGTGCCAGCAGCCTGGGACTGGGCAATCAGCCCCAGCATTTT
NA	NA	TRBJ2-5	TRBV5-1	CASSLGPGGNSETQYF	TGCGCCAGCAGCTTGGGACCCGGAGGGAATTCAGAGACCCAGTACTTC
TRBD2	NA	TRBJ2-3	TRBV9	CASSVTSGSTDTQYF	TGTGCCAGCAGCGTAACTAGCGGAAGCACAGATACGCAGTATTTT
TRBD1	NA	TRBJ1-5	TRBV5-8	CASVQGVSHGNQPQHF	TGTGCCAGCGTCCAGGGGGTATCTCATGGCAATCAGCCCCAGCATTTT
NA	NA	TRBJ2-7	TRBV6-6	CASSGTKYEQYF	TGTGCCAGCAGTGGGACAAAATACGAGCAGTACTTC
TRBD2	NA	TRBJ2-5	TRBV10-3	CAISFGLVEETQYF	TGTGCCATCAGCTTCGGACTAGTAGAAGAGACCCAGTACTTC
TRBD1	NA	TRBJ2-2	TRBV12-5	CASGLVLGQGLGGELFF	TGTGCTAGTGGTTTGGTACTGGGACAGGGGTTAGGCGGGGAGCTGTTTTTT
TRBD2	once	TRBJ2-7	TRBV7-9	CASRGLAGGASYEQYF	TGTGCCAGCAGGGGACTAGCGGGAGGTGCCTCCTACGAGCAGTACTTC
TRBD1	NA	TRBJ1-3	TRBV5-4	CASSSGTASGNTIYF	TGTGCCAGCAGCTCGGGGACAGCCTCTGGAAACACCATATATTTT
TRBD2	NA	TRBJ2-7	TRBV7-2	CASSILADSYEQYF	TGTGCCAGCAGCATCCTAGCGGACTCCTACGAGCAGTACTTC
TRBD1	NA	TRBJ2-7	TRBV19	CASSSPGQGTYEQYF	TGTGCCAGTAGTAGCCCGGGACAGGGGACCTACGAGCAGTACTTC
NA	NA	TRBJ1-4	TRBV25-1	CASSEGRANEKLFF	TGTGCCAGCAGTGAAGGGAGGGCTAATGAAAAACTGTTTTTT
NA	NA	TRBJ2-7	TRBV7-2	CASSLNSLEQYF	TGTGCCAGCAGCTTAAACAGTCTCGAGCAGTACTTC
NA	NA	TRBJ1-3	TRBV29-1	CSVRGPGNTIYF	TGCAGCGTTCGAGGTCCTGGAAACACCATATATTTT
NA	NA	TRBJ1-1	TRBV2	CASEQNGRVTEAFF	TGTGCCAGCGAACAAAACGGGAGGGTCACTGAAGCTTTCTTT
NA	NA	TRBJ1-5	TRBV4-3	CASSQDPGENQPQHF	TGCGCCAGCAGCCAAGACCCAGGGGAAAATCAGCCCCAGCATTTT
TRBD2	NA	TRBJ2-5	TRBV5-4	CASSVGLQNQETQYF	TGTGCCAGCAGCGTGGGACTACAGAATCAAGAGACCCAGTACTTC
NA	NA	TRBJ2-7	TRBV5-8	CASSRKTGTLEQYF	TGTGCCAGCAGCAGAAAAACCGGGACTCTAGAGCAGTACTTC
TRBD1	NA	TRBJ1-2	TRBV6-4	CASSESFGDRGETYGYTF	TGTGCCAGCAGTGAATCCTTTGGTGACAGGGGAGAAACCTATGGCTACACCTTC
NA	few	TRBJ2-5	TRBV29-1	CSVERGQFQETQYF	TGCAGCGTTGAGCGGGGACAGTTCCAAGAGACCCAGTACTTC
NA	NA	TRBJ2-3	TRBV14	CASSQALWEADTQYF	TGTGCCAGCAGCCAAGCTCTCTGGGAGGCAGATACGCAGTATTTT
NA	NA	TRBJ1-6	TRBV27	CATSSLTTDSPLHF	TGTGCCACCAGCAGCCTCACTACGGATTCACCCCTCCACTTT
TRBD2	NA	TRBJ2-2	TRBV7-2	CASSPQAGGSGELFF	TGTGCCAGCAGCCCCCAGGCGGGGGGGAGCGGGGAGCTGTTTTTT
NA	NA	TRBJ2-2	TRBV7-9	CASSLVGARTGELFF	TGTGCCAGCAGCTTAGTAGGGGCGCGGACCGGGGAGCTGTTTTTT
NA	NA	TRBJ1-5	TRBV21-1	CASSSRLSDQPQHF	TGTGCCAGCAGCTCCCGACTCTCCGATCAGCCCCAGCATTTT
TRBD2	once	TRBJ2-7	TRBV11-3	CASSLDGLAGDPSSYEQYF	TGTGCCAGCAGCTTAGATGGCCTAGCGGGGGACCCAAGCTCCTACGAGCAGTACTTC
TRBD2	NA	TRBJ2-1	TRBV7-3	CASSLNSGGSNEQFF	TGTGCCAGCAGCTTAAATAGCGGGGGGAGCAATGAGCAGTTCTTC
TRBD2	few	TRBJ2-5	TRBV4-1	CASSISGVWRETQYF	TGCGCCAGCAGCATTAGCGGGGTCTGGCGGGAGACCCAGTACTTC
TRBD1	NA	TRBJ2-1	TRBV27	CASSFGDRHNEQFF	TGTGCCAGCAGTTTTGGGGACAGACATAATGAGCAGTTCTTC
TRBD2	NA	TRBJ2-1	TRBV19	CASSPSGATYNEQFF	TGTGCCAGTAGTCCTAGCGGAGCTACCTACAATGAGCAGTTCTTC